This entry concerns a single T cell receptor beta chain. Its target is not known. Between the trimmed V and J ends, which lost 10 bases and 6 bases, there was a span of 15 bases. This CDR3 is built from 13 residues. From germline, CDR1 is ENHRY and CDR2 SYGVKD. TCRdb's table, derived via immunoSEQ multiplex PCR, lists solely in-frame clones and lacks some. The sample lists around 510,000 clones; approximately 94% were seen once. These data come from a study of shared clonotypes between healthy human individuals. Regarding the study as a whole: It was expected that sequencing depth would affect clonotype sharing among donors. It was the few donors that limited the genetic and exposure-history diversity represented.

Each sample came from a Caucasian adult donor living in Nashville, Tennessee. This chain joins TRBV10-3 and TRBJ1-4, with no clear D. The specimen was naive CD4+ T cells sorted from blood. Subset defined: CD45RA+ positively selected. This clonotype was obtained from a woman in her twenties or thirties in good health. The CDR3 DNA is TGTGCCAGCAAACAGAGTCCCGATGAAAAACTGTTTTTT. It is translated as CASKQSPDEKLFF.